These 6 T cell receptor beta chains originate from one sample sequenced in a study of metastatic and nonmetastatic thyroid tumors. Through MiXCR, TCRdb re-clonotyped the PCR reads. The table has some 30,000 clones, under 14% seen once. Until they underwent thyroid surgery, no patient had received any treatment. Sequenced input: blood. The receptors were sampled from a female donor with papillary thyroid cancer or a benign thyroid nodule (not recorded which). Some clones in this sample may be carry-over from other donors' samples.

This clone was counted many times. The genes are TRBV6-2 or TRBV6-3 and TRBJ2-2; 10 nucleotides line up with TRBD2. V lost 4 bases to trimming and J lost 5 bases; unmatched junction nucleotides: 4. CDR1 and CDR2 (germline): MNHEY, SVGEGT. The CDR3 contains 15 residues. In DNA, the CDR3 is TGTGCCAGCAGTTTAGCGGGAGGATGGACCGGGGAGCTGTTTTTT. It encodes CASSLAGGWTGELFF.

This clone has at least ten counts. The chain employs TRBV24-1 and TRBJ1-2; D remains ambiguous. Germline V gene data show CDR1 as KGHDR and CDR2 as SFDVKD. Deletions cut 3 bases from V and 2 bases from J, with 9 bases between. The CDR3 is 14 residues long. The CDR3 region has the DNA TGTGCCACCAGTGATCAAGGCGACAACTATGGCTACACCTTC. It specifies CATSDQGDNYGYTF.

At least ten counts were recorded for this clone. At one end the junction does not follow the germline gene, possibly because of a read error. The chain links TRBV2 to TRBJ1-5; weak D call: TRBD1 (5 bases). The CDR3 length is 13 residues. The germline V gene has CDR1 SNHLY and CDR2 FYNNEI. In DNA, the CDR3 is TGTGCCAGCAGGGAAGAGGGGAATCAGCCCCAGCATTTT. Its protein is CASREEGNQPQHF. Looking up the rest from reference TRBV2 and TRBJ1-5 gives the full variable domain: EPEVTQTPSHQVTQMGQEVILRCVPISNHLYFYWYRQILGQKVEFLVSFYNNEISEKSEIFDDQFSVERPDGSNFTLKIRSTKLEDSAMYFCASREEGNQPQHFGDGTRLSIL.

This clone showed up many times. The gene calls are TRBV20-1 and TRBJ2-7; TRBD2 agrees at 14 bases. The CDR3 totals 15 residues. V lost 5 bases, J lost 3 bases, and 6 bases stayed unmatched. The V gene's germline CDR1 is DFQATT and CDR2 SNEGSKA (reference sequence). The CDR3 here is CSAGGGLAGVYEQYF. In nucleotides, the CDR3 is TGCAGTGCTGGGGGGGGACTAGCGGGAGTCTACGAGCAGTACTTC.

There are many counts of this clone. The J gene is TRBJ2-7, the V gene TRBV10-1; 7 nucleotides line up with TRBD2. V lost 11 bases to trimming and J lost 1 base; unmatched junction nucleotides: 11. The CDR3 loop spans 14 amino acids. Germline CDR1 reads WNHNN; CDR2 reads SYGVQD (reference sequence). This CDR3 is CAGGAPGGSYEQYF. In DNA, the CDR3 is TGCGCCGGAGGGGCCCCGGGGGGATCCTACGAGCAGTACTTC.

A word on this clone: Sequence at one end of the junction differs from germline and may be a read error. The chain joins TRBV11-2 to TRBJ1-1; 7 nucleotides agree with TRBD1. This CDR3 contains 15 residues. Germline assignment: CDR1 SGHAT and CDR2 FQNNGV. The CDR3 sequence: CAISSSGTVNTGAFF. CDR3 in DNA: TGTGCCATCAGCTCCTCCGGGACAGTGAACACTGGAGCTTTCTTT.